The clone carrying this TCR beta chain was counted ten times or more. One end of the junction does not line up with germline, which may come from a read error. The sample is drawn from a study of Graves' ophthalmopathy and Graves' hyperthyroidism. The CDR3 has 14 amino acids. The germline CDR1 and CDR2 sequences are LNHDA and SQIVND (reference sequence). From RNA, the CDR3 regions of TCR beta chains were amplified and sequenced. The authors performed first-round RT-PCR with HTBI primers and then a second-round multiplex PCR. TCRdb called the multiplex PCR reads again in MiXCR, with one record for every CDR3 protein. The sample has more than 300,000 distinct CDR3 sequences; about a sixth are singletons.

The clonotype comes from an adult woman with stable Graves' hyperthyroidism. The V gene is TRBV19, the J gene TRBJ2-5; D is possibly TRBD2 (6 bases). Sequenced input: peripheral blood. CDR3 sequence: CASGIRGGEETQYF. CDR3 DNA sequence: TGTGCCAGTGGTATCAGAGGAGGGGAAGAGACCCAGTACTTC. Using reference TRBV19 and TRBJ2-5 for the parts outside the CDR3, the full variable domain is DGGITQSPKYLFRKEGQNVTLSCEQNLNHDAMYWYRQDPGQGLRLIYYSQIVNDFQKGDIAEGYSVSREKKESFPLTVTSAQKNPTAFYLCASGIRGGEETQYFGPGTRLLVL.